This T cell receptor beta chain was recorded in a study of shared clonotypes between healthy human individuals. The protocol was immunoSEQ multiplex PCR, while the TCRdb copy is restricted to in-frame clones and leaves out a portion. The profile shows around 940,000 clones, 70% to 85% of them singletons. The V gene's germline CDR1 is KGHSH and CDR2 LQKENI. Between the trimmed V and J ends, which lost 1 base and 3 bases, there was a span of 13 bases. The CDR3 is 15 amino acids. The clonotype originates from a man aged 18-30 years in good health. Sequencing was performed on memory CD4+ T cells sorted from blood. The sample's subset: CD45RA-negative fraction. The chain is built from TRBV18 and TRBJ2-7; D is perhaps TRBD1 (6 bases). CDR3 protein: CASSPQTGKFYEQYF. CDR3 nucleotides: TGTGCCAGCTCACCACAAACAGGGAAATTCTACGAGCAGTACTTC.